This is a list of T cell receptor beta chains from one sample in a study of response to subunit inactivated influenza vaccine. TCRdb re-called the RT-PCR reads with MiXCR, one entry per CDR3 protein. The table has fewer than 250,000 distinct CDR3 sequences, under 15% seen once. This sample comprised CD8+ T cells sorted from PBMCs, obtained 5 days after vaccination. These receptors were obtained from a man aged 50 to 60 who received an inactivated influenza vaccine. CDR3s include the opening cysteine and the closing phenylalanine or tryptophan. The D gene is left open where the match is weak. Not all rows give a size; the values are once, few, many and, for expanded clones, a class.

j_gene	d_gene	abundance	v_gene	CDR3aa	CDR3nt
TRBJ1-5	TRBD1	-	TRBV20-1	CSAMDRDQHF	TGCAGTGCTATGGACAGGGACCAGCATTTT
TRBJ2-7	-	-	TRBV9	CASSRKPGAPVCEQYF	TGTGCCAGCAGCCGAAAACCGGGTGCCCCCGTCTGCGAGCAGTACTTC
TRBJ1-1	TRBD1	few	TRBV6-2/TRBV6-3	CASTGTDAFF	TGTGCCAGCACCGGGACAGACGCTTTCTTT
TRBJ1-5	-	few	TRBV6-1	CASSPQGVGHQPQHF	TGTGCCAGCAGTCCGCAGGGTGTTGGGCATCAGCCCCAGCATTTT
TRBJ1-4	-	-	TRBV7-9	CAVTKWIHEKLFF	TGTGCCGTCACAAAGTGGATTCATGAAAAACTGTTTTTT
TRBJ2-7	-	-	TRBV5-5	CASSYRNSYEQYF	TGTGCCAGCAGCTACAGGAACTCCTACGAGCAGTACTTC
TRBJ1-1	-	-	TRBV12-3/TRBV12-4	CASRTDRVPEAFF	TGTGCCAGCAGGACCGACAGAGTCCCTGAAGCTTTCTTT
TRBJ1-2	TRBD1	few	TRBV27	CASSFPGQKGYTF	TGTGCCAGCAGTTTCCCGGGACAGAAGGGCTACACCTTC
TRBJ1-1	TRBD1	few	TRBV4-3	CASSQDEDREPLNTEAFF	TGCGCCAGCAGCCAAGATGAGGACAGGGAGCCCTTGAACACTGAAGCTTTCTTT
TRBJ2-4	TRBD2	-	TRBV12-3/TRBV12-4	CASRRTSSAKNIQYF	TGTGCCAGCAGACGGACTAGCTCAGCCAAAAACATTCAGTACTTC
TRBJ2-3	TRBD1	-	TRBV27	CASSAGTGDTDTQYF	TGTGCCAGCAGCGCCGGGACAGGAGACACAGATACGCAGTATTTT
TRBJ2-3	-	few	TRBV20-1	CSARDVQTDTQYF	TGCAGTGCTAGAGATGTCCAAACAGATACGCAGTATTTT
TRBJ2-2	TRBD2	few	TRBV4-3	CASSQDPGGPYTGELFF	TGCGCCAGCAGCCAAGACCCGGGGGGGCCCTACACCGGGGAGCTGTTTTTT
TRBJ2-3	TRBD2	-	TRBV4-3	CASSQEGSGRYTQYF	TGCGCCAGCAGCCAAGAAGGTAGCGGGAGGTATACGCAGTATTTT
TRBJ2-1	-	-	TRBV12-3/TRBV12-4	CASSLFGVGGNEQFF	TGTGCCAGCAGTTTGTTCGGAGTAGGTGGGAATGAGCAGTTCTTC
TRBJ2-7	-	-	TRBV6-6	CASSYSNDEQYF	TGTGCCAGCAGTTACTCGAACGACGAGCAGTACTTC